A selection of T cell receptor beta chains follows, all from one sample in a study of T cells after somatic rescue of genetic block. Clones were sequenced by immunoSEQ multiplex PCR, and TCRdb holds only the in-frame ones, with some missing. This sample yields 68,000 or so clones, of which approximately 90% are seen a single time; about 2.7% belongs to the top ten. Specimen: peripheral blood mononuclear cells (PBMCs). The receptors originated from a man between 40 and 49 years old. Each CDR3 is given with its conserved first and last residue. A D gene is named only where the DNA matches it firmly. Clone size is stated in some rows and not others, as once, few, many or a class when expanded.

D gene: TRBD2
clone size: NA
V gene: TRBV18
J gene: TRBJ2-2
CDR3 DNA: TGTGCCAGCTCACCAATAGCGACTAGCGGGAACACCGGGGAGCTGTTTTTT
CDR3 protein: CASSPIATSGNTGELFF

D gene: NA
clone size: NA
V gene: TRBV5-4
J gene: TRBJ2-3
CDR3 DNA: TGTGCCAGCAGCTCGACTAGTGTATCTGCAGATACGCAGTATTTT
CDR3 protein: CASSSTSVSADTQYF

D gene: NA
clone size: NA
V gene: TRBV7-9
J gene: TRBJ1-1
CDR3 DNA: TGTGCCAGCATCGGACTGGTGGACACTGAAGCTTTCTTT
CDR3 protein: CASIGLVDTEAFF

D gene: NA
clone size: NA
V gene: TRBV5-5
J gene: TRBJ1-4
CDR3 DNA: TGTGCCAGCACCCGACAGCTCAATGAAAAACTGTTTTTT
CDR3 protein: CASTRQLNEKLFF

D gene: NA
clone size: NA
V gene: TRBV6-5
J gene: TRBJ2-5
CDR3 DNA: TGTGCCAGCAGTTACTCGGCAGGGGATGTGGAGACCCAGTACTTC
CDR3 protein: CASSYSAGDVETQYF

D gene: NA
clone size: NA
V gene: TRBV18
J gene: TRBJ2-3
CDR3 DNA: TGTGCCAGCTCACCAACCCCCGTCACCAACACAGATACGCAGTATTTT
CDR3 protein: CASSPTPVTNTDTQYF

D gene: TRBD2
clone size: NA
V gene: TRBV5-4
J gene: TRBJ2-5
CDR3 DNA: TGTGCCAGCGCCGCGGGGGGGCCAGGAGAGACCCAGTACTTC
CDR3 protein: CASAAGGPGETQYF

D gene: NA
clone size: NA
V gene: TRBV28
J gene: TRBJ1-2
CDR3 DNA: TGTGCCAGCACTATGAACTATGGCTACACCTTC
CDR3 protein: CASTMNYGYTF

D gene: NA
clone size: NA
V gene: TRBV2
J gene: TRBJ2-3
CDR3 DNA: TGTGCCAGCAGTGAAGACACAGATACGCAGTATTTT
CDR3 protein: CASSEDTDTQYF

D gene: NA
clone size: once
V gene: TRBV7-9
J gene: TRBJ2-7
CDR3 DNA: TGTGCCAGCAGCTTAAACCCTAGGGACAAGCACCTATACGAGCAGTACTTC
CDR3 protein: CASSLNPRDKHLYEQYF

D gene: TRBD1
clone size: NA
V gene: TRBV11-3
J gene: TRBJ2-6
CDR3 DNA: TGTGCCAGCAGCTTAGGGACAGGGGACAACGTCCTGACTTTC
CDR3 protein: CASSLGTGDNVLTF

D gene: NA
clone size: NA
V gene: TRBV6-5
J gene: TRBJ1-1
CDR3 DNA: TGTGCCAGCAGTTACTCGCGAGGCCGGGGCACTGAAGCTTTCTTT
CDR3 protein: CASSYSRGRGTEAFF

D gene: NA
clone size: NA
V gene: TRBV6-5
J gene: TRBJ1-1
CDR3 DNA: TGTGCCAGCAGTTGGGTGTTTAACACTGAAGCTTTCTTT
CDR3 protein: CASSWVFNTEAFF

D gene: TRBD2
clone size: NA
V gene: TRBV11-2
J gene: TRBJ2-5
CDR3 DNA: TGTGCCAGCAGCTTAGGTACTACTAGCGGGGGGGAAGAGACCCAGTACTTC
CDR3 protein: CASSLGTTSGGEETQYF

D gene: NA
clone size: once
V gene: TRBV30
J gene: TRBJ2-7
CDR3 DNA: TGTGCCTGGAGTGTACGAGGCTACGAGCAGTACTTC
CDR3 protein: CAWSVRGYEQYF

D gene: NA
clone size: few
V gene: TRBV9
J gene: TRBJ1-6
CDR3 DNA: TGTGCCAGCAGCGTAGGAGGCACCAGGGGAGAATCACCCCTCCACTTT
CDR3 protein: CASSVGGTRGESPLHF

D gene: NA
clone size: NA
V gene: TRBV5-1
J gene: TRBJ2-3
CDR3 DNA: TGCGCCAGCAGCCAGGGTGTCTTCGCGCAGTATTTT
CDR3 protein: CASSQGVFAQYF

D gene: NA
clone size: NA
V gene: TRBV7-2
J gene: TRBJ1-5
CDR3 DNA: TGTGCCAGCAGCCTCCGGGGGCAGCCCCAGCATTTT
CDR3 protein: CASSLRGQPQHF

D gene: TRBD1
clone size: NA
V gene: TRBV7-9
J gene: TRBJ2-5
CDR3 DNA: TGTGCCAGCAGCATCCGGGGACAGGGGAAAGAGACCCAGTACTTC
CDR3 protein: CASSIRGQGKETQYF

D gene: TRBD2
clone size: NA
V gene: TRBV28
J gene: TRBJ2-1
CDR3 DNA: TGTGCCAGCAGTTTAACGGCTAGCGGGAGGGGTAATGAGCAGTTCTTC
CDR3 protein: CASSLTASGRGNEQFF

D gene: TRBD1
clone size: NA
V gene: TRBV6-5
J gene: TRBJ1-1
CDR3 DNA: TGTGCCAGCAGAGACACAGGGGGCGCGCGTGAAGCTTTCTTT
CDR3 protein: CASRDTGGAREAFF

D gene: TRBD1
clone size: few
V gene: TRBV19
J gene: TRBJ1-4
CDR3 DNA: TGTGCCAGTAGTATTCTGGGACAGGGGGCGGCGGATGAAAAACTGTTTTTT
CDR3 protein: CASSILGQGAADEKLFF

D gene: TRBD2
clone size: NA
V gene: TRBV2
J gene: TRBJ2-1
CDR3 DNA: TGTGCCAGCCAGGTGGAGCGGGAGGGGTACAATGAGCAGTTCTTC
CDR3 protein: CASQVEREGYNEQFF

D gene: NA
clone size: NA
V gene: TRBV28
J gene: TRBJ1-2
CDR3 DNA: TGTGCCAGCAGTCTCCGTGGGTCCCCCCTCTATGGCTACACCTTC
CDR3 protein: CASSLRGSPLYGYTF

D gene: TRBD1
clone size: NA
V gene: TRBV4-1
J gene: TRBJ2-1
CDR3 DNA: TGCGCCAGCAGCCAAGCTCCGAGGGCAGGGGGCCCCACCTACAATGAGCAGTTCTTC
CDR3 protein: CASSQAPRAGGPTYNEQFF

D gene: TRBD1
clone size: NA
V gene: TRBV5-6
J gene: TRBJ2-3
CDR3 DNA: TGTGCCAGCAGCTTAGGACAGGACACAGATACGCAGTATTTT
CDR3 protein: CASSLGQDTDTQYF

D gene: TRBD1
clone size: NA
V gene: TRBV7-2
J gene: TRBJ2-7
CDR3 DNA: TGTGCCAGCAGCAACCGGGACAGGGGAGACGAGCAGTACTTC
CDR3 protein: CASSNRDRGDEQYF

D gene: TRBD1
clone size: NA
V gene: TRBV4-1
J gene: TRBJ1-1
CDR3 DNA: TGCGCCAGCAGCCACGGACAGGGGGCCGACACTGAAGCTTTCTTT
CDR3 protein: CASSHGQGADTEAFF

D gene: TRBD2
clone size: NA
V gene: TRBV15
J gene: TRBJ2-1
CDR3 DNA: TGTGCCACCAGCAGAGTCGAGCGGGAGTACAATGAGCAGTTCTTC
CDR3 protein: CATSRVEREYNEQFF

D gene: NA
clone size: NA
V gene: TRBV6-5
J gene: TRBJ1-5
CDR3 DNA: TGTGCCAGCAGTAAGACAGGAGGAGGCAATCAGCCCCAGCATTTT
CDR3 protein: CASSKTGGGNQPQHF

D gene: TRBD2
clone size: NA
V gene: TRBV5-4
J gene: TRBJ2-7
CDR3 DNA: TGTGCCAGCAGCAGACTAGCGGGGGCGACCTACGAGCAGTACTTC
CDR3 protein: CASSRLAGATYEQYF

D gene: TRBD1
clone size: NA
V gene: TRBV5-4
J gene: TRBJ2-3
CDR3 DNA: TGTGCCAGCAGCGCCGGACAGGTGATCAAAACCACAGATACGCAGTATTTT
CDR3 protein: CASSAGQVIKTTDTQYF

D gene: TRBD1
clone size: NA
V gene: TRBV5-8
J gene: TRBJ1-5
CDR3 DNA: TGTGCCAGCAGCTTCGGGACAGGGAAAAATCAGCCCCAGCATTTT
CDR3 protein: CASSFGTGKNQPQHF

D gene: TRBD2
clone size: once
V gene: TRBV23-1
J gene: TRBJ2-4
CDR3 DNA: TGCGCCAGCAGTCCTAGCGGCCTAGCCAAAAACATTCAGTACTTC
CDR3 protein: CASSPSGLAKNIQYF

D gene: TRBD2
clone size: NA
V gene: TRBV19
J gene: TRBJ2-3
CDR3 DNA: TGTGCCAGTAGTAGCCGGACTAGCGGAAGCTGGCCAGATACGCAGTATTTT
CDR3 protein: CASSSRTSGSWPDTQYF

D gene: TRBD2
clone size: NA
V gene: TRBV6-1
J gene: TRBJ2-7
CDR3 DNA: TGTGCCAGCAGTATAGCGGGAGGCTCCTACGAGCAGTACTTC
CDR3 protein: CASSIAGGSYEQYF

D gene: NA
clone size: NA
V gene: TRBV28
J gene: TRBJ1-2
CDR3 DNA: TGTGCCACCATTTCTAATAACTATGGCTACACCTTC
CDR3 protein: CATISNNYGYTF

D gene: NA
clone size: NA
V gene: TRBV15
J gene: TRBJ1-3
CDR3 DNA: TGTGCCACCAGCGAGGGAGAAACTGGAAACACCATATATTTT
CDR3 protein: CATSEGETGNTIYF

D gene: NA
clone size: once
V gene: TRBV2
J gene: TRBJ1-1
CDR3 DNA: TGTGCCAGCAGTCTGGACAAAGCTTTCTTT
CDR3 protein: CASSLDKAFF

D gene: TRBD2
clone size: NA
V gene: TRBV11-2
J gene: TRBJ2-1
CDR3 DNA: TGTGCCAGCACCTGGCTAGCGGGACCATACAATGAGCAGTTCTTC
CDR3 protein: CASTWLAGPYNEQFF

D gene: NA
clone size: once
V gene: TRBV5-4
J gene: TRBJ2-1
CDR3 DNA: TGTGCCAGCAGCTTGGGTCGCGGGCGTTCCTACAATGAGCAGTTCTTC
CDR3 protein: CASSLGRGRSYNEQFF

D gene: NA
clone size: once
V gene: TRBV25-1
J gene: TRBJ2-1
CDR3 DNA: TGTGCCATGGGGGGCGGCAGCTCCTACAATGAGCAGTTCTTC
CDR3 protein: CAMGGGSSYNEQFF

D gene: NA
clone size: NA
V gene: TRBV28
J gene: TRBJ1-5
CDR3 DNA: TGTGCCAGCTCTTTAGGGCGGTTTGGCAATCAGCCCCAGCATTTT
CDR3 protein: CASSLGRFGNQPQHF

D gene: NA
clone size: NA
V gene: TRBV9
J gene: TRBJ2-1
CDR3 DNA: TGTGCCAGCAGCGCCGGGACCGTCTACAATGAGCAGTTCTTC
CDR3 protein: CASSAGTVYNEQFF

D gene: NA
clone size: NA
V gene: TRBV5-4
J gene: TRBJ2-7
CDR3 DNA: TGTGCCAGCAGCTTGGGGGACACCCCCACCTACGAGCAGTACTTC
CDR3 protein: CASSLGDTPTYEQYF